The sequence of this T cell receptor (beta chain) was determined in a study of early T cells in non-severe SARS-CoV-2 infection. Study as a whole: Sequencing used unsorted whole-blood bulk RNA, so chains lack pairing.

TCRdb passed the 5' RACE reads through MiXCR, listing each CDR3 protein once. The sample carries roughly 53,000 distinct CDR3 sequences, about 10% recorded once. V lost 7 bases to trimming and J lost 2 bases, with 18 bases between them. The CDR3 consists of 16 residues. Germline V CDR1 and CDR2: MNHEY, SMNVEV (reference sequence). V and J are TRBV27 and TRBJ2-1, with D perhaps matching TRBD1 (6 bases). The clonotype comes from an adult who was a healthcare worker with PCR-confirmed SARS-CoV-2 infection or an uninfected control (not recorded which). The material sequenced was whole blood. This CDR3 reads CASTSLYRATYNEQFF. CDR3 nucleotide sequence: TGTGCCAGCACTTCCTTGTACAGGGCTACCTACAATGAGCAGTTCTTC.